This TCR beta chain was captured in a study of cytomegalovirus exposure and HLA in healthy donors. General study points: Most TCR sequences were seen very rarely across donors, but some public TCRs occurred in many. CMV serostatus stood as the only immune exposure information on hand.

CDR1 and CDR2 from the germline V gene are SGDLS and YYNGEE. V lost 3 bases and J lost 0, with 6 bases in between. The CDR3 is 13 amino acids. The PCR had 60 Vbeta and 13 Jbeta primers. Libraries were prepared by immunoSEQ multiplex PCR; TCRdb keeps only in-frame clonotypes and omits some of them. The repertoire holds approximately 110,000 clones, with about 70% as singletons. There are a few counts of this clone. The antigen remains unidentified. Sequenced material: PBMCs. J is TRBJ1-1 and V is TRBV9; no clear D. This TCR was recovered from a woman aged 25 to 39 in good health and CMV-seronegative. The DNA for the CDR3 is TGTGCCAGCAGCGAAAATATGAACACTGAAGCTTTCTTT. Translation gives CASSENMNTEAFF.